The 27 T cell receptor beta chains presented below share a single source sample, sequenced in a study of shared clonotypes between healthy human individuals. Clones were read by immunoSEQ multiplex PCR, and TCRdb kept only the in-frame ones, dropping some. This table holds some 2.3 million clones, over 90% found once. The sample was naive CD4+ T cells from PBMCs. Subset specified: CD45RA+ positively selected. The source of these receptors is a man between 18 and 29 years old in good health. Some clones in this sample may be carry-over from other donors' samples.

V is TRBV7-6 and J is TRBJ2-7; the D is unclear. V gave up 2 bases and J gave up 2 bases, with 19 bases separating them. From germline, CDR1 is SGHVS and CDR2 FNYEAQ. The CDR3 extends over 17 amino acids. In nucleotides, the CDR3 is TGTGCCAGCAGCTTACTCCCCGGAGCCCAGGCCCCCTACGAGCAGTACTTC. Amino acids: CASSLLPGAQAPYEQYF.

Note on this clone: The sample has other DNA sequences that encode this CDR3 too. The V call is TRBV5-1, the J call TRBJ2-5; D might be TRBD1 (6 bases). Deletions cut 7 bases from V and 0 bases from J, with 7 bases between. CDR1 SGHRS and CDR2 YFSETQ come from the germline V gene. This CDR3 region has 12 residues. CDR3 protein: CASRTDQETQYF. CDR3 nucleotides: TGCGCCAGCCGGACAGACCAAGAGACCCAGTACTTC. Together with reference TRBV5-1 and TRBJ2-5, the CDR3 gives the full variable domain: KAGVTQTPRYLIKTRGQQVTLSCSPISGHRSVSWYQQTPGQGLQFLFEYFSETQRNKGNFPGRFSGRQFSNSRSEMNVSTLELGDSALYLCASRTDQETQYFGPGTRLLVL.

V and J are TRBV2 and TRBJ2-7, with D possibly matching TRBD2 (6 bases). Trimming cost V 5 bases and J 2 bases, with 13 bases left between them. CDR1 SNHLY and CDR2 FYNNEI come from the germline V gene. This CDR3 has 14 amino acids. CDR3 DNA: TGTGCCAGCAGTATACCGGGACTGACCTACGAGCAGTACTTC. Translating gives CASSIPGLTYEQYF.

The CDR3 coding sequence is TGTGCCAGACCAGTACTCTACGAGCAGTACTTC. It encodes CARPVLYEQYF. J is TRBJ2-7 and V is TRBV6-4; D is uncertain. V was pared by 9 bases and J by 3 bases, with 9 bases between. CDR3 length: 11 residues. CDR1 and CDR2 (germline): MRHNA, SNTAGT.

This rearrangement joins TRBV4-2 to TRBJ1-1; TRBD1 aligns across 8 bases. The V and J ends lost 5 bases and 4 bases, in that order; junction bases with no gene match: 9. The CDR3 covers 15 residues. Germline V CDR1 and CDR2: LGHNA, YNFKEQ. The CDR3 sequence: CASSTPGGRGTEAFF. The CDR3 coding sequence is TGTGCCAGCAGCACCCCAGGGGGCCGGGGCACTGAAGCTTTCTTT.

This clone was picked up a small number of times. The V gene is TRBV6-1, the J gene TRBJ1-1; 7 nucleotides line up with TRBD1. V shed 7 bases and J 3 bases; nucleotides not matched to a gene: 5. CDR3 length: 13 amino acids. The germline V gene encodes CDR1 MNHNS and CDR2 SASEGT. In DNA, the CDR3 is TGTGCCAGCATCCGACAGGGAGACACTGAAGCTTTCTTT. Encoded protein: CASIRQGDTEAFF.

In DNA form, the CDR3 reads TGCGCCAGCAGCCCCAGAGGACAGCTAAATGAAAAACTGTTTTTT. Protein: CASSPRGQLNEKLFF. The J gene is TRBJ1-4, the V gene TRBV4-1, with D perhaps matching TRBD1 (6 bases). Germline-derived CDR1 and CDR2 are MGHRA and YSYEKL. The V and J ends lost 4 bases and 5 bases respectively, with 14 bases between them. The CDR3 length is 15 residues.

This chain uses TRBV7-8 with TRBJ1-3; possible D gene TRBD1, 5 bases. CDR3 length: 15 amino acids. The ends were cut back, 8 bases at V and 0 bases at J, with 14 bases in the middle. CDR1 and CDR2 (germline): SGHVS, FQNEAQ. DNA of the CDR3: TGTGCCAGCGGACGAGACAGTATCTCTGGAAACACCATATATTTT. Translated, it gives CASGRDSISGNTIYF.

This rearrangement joins TRBV2 to TRBJ1-1, with a possible D match to TRBD1 (6 bases). There are 15 residues in the CDR3. Germline V gene lookup returns CDR1 SNHLY and CDR2 FYNNEI. V was trimmed by 6 bases and J by 4 bases, leaving 18 bases between them. The CDR3 loop is CASSVGRGIATEAFF. CDR3 in DNA: TGTGCCAGCAGCGTGGGAAGGGGGATCGCCACTGAAGCTTTCTTT.

DNA for the CDR3: TGTGCCAGTAAAAGGCGGGACGAGGGTTCGCCCTACGAGCAGTACTTC. This encodes CASKRRDEGSPYEQYF. The J gene is TRBJ2-7, the V gene TRBV19; D is possibly TRBD2 (6 bases). The ends were cut back, 7 bases at V and 2 bases at J, with 21 bases in the middle. The CDR3 has 16 amino acids. Germline CDR1 is LNHDA and CDR2 is SQIVND (reference sequence).

This clone was recorded only once. The chain recombines TRBV9 with TRBJ2-7; 12 bases agree with TRBD2. V was pared by 0 bases and J by 3 bases, with 13 bases of the junction left unmatched. This CDR3 is 19 amino acids long. Per germline, CDR1 SGDLS and CDR2 YYNGEE. The CDR3 sequence is CASSVGAGLAGLGGYEQYF. The CDR3 region has the DNA TGTGCCAGCAGCGTAGGGGCGGGACTAGCGGGCTTAGGGGGCTACGAGCAGTACTTC.

The J gene is TRBJ2-1, the V gene TRBV28; TRBD2 agrees at 8 bases. CDR1 and CDR2 (germline): MDHEN, SYDVKM. This CDR3 region has 13 residues. J lost 8 bases, V lost 2 bases, and 2 bases had no gene match. DNA of the CDR3: TGTGCCAGCAGTTTAGCGGGAGGATATGAGCAGTTCTTC. Residues: CASSLAGGYEQFF.

The rearrangement links TRBV27 to TRBJ2-5; D tentatively fits TRBD1 or TRBD2 (5 bases each). The CDR3 spans 16 residues. Per germline, CDR1 MNHEY and CDR2 SMNVEV (reference sequence). Trimming shortened V by 5 bases and J by 5 bases, and 21 bases separated the two germline ends. The CDR3 DNA follows: TGTGCCAGCAGTACCCCCCGGGACCCGAGGCGGGAGACCCAGTACTTC. Translating gives CASSTPRDPRRETQYF.

This chain links TRBV4-2 with TRBJ1-1; a weak D match, TRBD1 (5 bases). Germline-derived CDR1 and CDR2 are LGHNA and YNFKEQ. This CDR3 contains 15 residues. Trimming shortened V by 3 bases and J by 1 base, and 12 bases separated the two germline ends. The CDR3 loop reads CASSHPGTANTEAFF. The CDR3 DNA reads TGTGCCAGCAGCCACCCCGGGACGGCGAACACTGAAGCTTTCTTT.

The chain is built from TRBV29-1 and TRBJ2-1, with TRBD1 as a possible D gene (6 bases). CDR1 is SQVTM and CDR2 is ANQGSEA in the germline V gene. This CDR3 spans 15 amino acids. V lost 3 bases, J lost 3 bases, and 15 bases lay in between. The CDR3 sequence: CSVESRGSFYNEQFF. In nucleotides, the CDR3 is TGCAGCGTTGAGTCTAGGGGGTCGTTCTACAATGAGCAGTTCTTC.

This chain links TRBV5-1 with TRBJ2-1; 7 bases are a match to TRBD2. The germline V gene encodes CDR1 SGHRS and CDR2 YFSETQ. This CDR3 is 17 amino acids long. The V segment lost 0 bases and the J segment 8 bases; nucleotides outside the gene matches: 14. CDR3 residues: CASSLEIAGPKSDEQFF. Written as DNA, the CDR3 is TGCGCCAGCAGCTTGGAAATAGCGGGCCCAAAATCTGATGAGCAGTTCTTC.

The chain uses TRBV5-4 and TRBJ2-2; TRBD2 matches 7 bases. Germline CDR1 reads SGHNT; CDR2 reads YYREEE (reference sequence). The CDR3 totals 16 residues. The V gene end was trimmed by 3 bases and the J gene end by 1 base; junction bases not matched to a gene: 6. The CDR3 protein is CASSSGGRGNTGELFF. The CDR3 region has the DNA TGTGCCAGCAGCTCCGGAGGGAGGGGGAACACCGGGGAGCTGTTTTTT.

CDR3 protein: CASSLSGSGGETQYF. The CDR3 DNA sequence: TGCGCCAGCAGCTTGTCCGGGTCCGGAGGGGAGACCCAGTACTTC. The chain has TRBV5-1 and TRBJ2-5; tentatively, D is TRBD2 (6 bases). CDR1 and CDR2 (germline): SGHRS, YFSETQ. This CDR3 has 15 residues. Trimming left V 1 base short and J 5 bases short, with 15 bases between.

This chain uses TRBV7-9 with TRBJ2-4; D perhaps matches TRBD2 (6 bases). Per germline, CDR1 SEHNR and CDR2 FQNEAQ (reference sequence). Trimming removed 5 bases from V and 7 bases from J, with 15 bases in between. This CDR3 has 14 amino acids. The CDR3 sequence is CASSPPREWNIQYF. The CDR3 DNA is TGTGCCAGCAGCCCACCCCGGGAGTGGAACATTCAGTACTTC.

The CDR3, as DNA: TGCGCCAGCAGCCAAGAGGGGGACACCGCCTACGAGCAGTACTTC. Translated, it gives CASSQEGDTAYEQYF. The chain is built from TRBV4-1 and TRBJ2-7, with a possible D match to TRBD1 (6 bases). The ends were cut back, 0 bases at V and 2 bases at J, with 11 bases in the middle. The CDR3 length is 15 residues. CDR1 and CDR2 (germline): MGHRA, YSYEKL.

The V and J genes are TRBV5-8 and TRBJ1-2, with D possibly being TRBD1 (6 bases). CDR1 SGHTS and CDR2 YDEGEE come from the germline V gene. V dropped 2 bases and J dropped 7 bases, with 15 bases sitting between them. The CDR3 runs 14 residues. Here the CDR3 DNA reads TGTGCCAGCAGCTTTCACCCCAGGGGTTCTGGCTACACCTTC. Translating it yields CASSFHPRGSGYTF.

The V gene is TRBV19, the J gene TRBJ2-3; D is undetermined. The CDR3 covers 15 residues. Per germline, CDR1 LNHDA and CDR2 SQIVND (reference sequence). V lost 1 base and J lost 0, with 8 bases in between. In DNA, the CDR3 is TGTGCCAGTAGTATAGCTGGGTTTAGCACAGATACGCAGTATTTT. It codes for CASSIAGFSTDTQYF.

This clone was counted a few times. Other DNA sequences within the sample encode an identical CDR3. The chain couples TRBV18 to TRBJ1-5; D uncertain. Germline CDR1 is KGHSH and CDR2 is LQKENI. Trimming removed 3 bases from V and 4 bases from J, with 4 bases in between. The CDR3 totals 12 residues. The CDR3: CASSPFNQPQHF. In DNA, the CDR3 is TGTGCCAGCTCACCCTTTAATCAGCCCCAGCATTTT.

The chain combines TRBV7-3 with TRBJ2-3; D is possibly TRBD1 or TRBD2 (5 bases each). Germline V gene lookup returns CDR1 SGHTA and CDR2 FQGTGA. The CDR3 has 14 residues. Trimming removed 2 bases at V and 8 bases at J, with 14 bases between. Here the CDR3 DNA reads TGTGCCAGCAGCTTAGGAAGGGGAGTTGGTACGCAGTATTTT. Translating it yields CASSLGRGVGTQYF. Supplemented by reference TRBV7-3 and TRBJ2-3, the full variable domain reads GAGVSQTPSNKVTEKGKYVELRCDPISGHTALYWYRQSLGQGPEFLIYFQGTGAADDSGLPNDRFFAVRPEGSVSTLKIQRTERGDSAVYLCASSLGRGVGTQYFGPGTRLTVL.

The gene calls are TRBV2 and TRBJ1-5; D is uncertain. CDR1 and CDR2 (germline): SNHLY, FYNNEI. V shed 4 bases and J shed 7 bases, with 8 bases lying between them. The CDR3 has 12 residues. CDR3 nucleotides: TGTGCCAGCAGTGCAGACGGGCAGCCCCAGCATTTT. This encodes CASSADGQPQHF.

The rearrangement joins TRBV18 to TRBJ2-5; D not certain. The CDR3 spans 14 residues. V lost 0 bases to trimming and J lost 4 bases, with 9 bases between them. Germline values: CDR1 KGHSH, CDR2 LQKENI. The CDR3 sequence is CASSPPSLGETQYF. The CDR3 nucleotides read TGTGCCAGCTCACCACCGAGCTTAGGAGAGACCCAGTACTTC.

The chain employs TRBV29-1 and TRBJ1-4; tentatively, D is TRBD1 (5 bases). This CDR3 is 14 amino acids long. V was clipped by 5 bases and J by 6 bases, with 16 bases between them. Germline V gene lookup returns CDR1 SQVTM and CDR2 ANQGSEA. CDR3 protein: CSVSRIGGDEKLFF. DNA of the CDR3: TGCAGCGTTTCCCGTATTGGAGGGGATGAAAAACTGTTTTTT.